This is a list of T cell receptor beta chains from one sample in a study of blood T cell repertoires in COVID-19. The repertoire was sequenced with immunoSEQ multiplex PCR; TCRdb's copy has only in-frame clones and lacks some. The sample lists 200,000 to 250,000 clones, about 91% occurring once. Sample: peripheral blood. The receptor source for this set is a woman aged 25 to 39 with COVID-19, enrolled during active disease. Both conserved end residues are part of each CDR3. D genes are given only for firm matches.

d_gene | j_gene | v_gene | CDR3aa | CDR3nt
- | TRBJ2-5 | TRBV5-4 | CASSGIGQPYQETQYF | TGTGCCAGCAGCGGAATTGGACAGCCCTACCAAGAGACCCAGTACTTC
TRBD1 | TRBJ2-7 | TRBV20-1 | CSASKPGTASYEQYF | TGCAGTGCTAGTAAACCCGGGACAGCCTCCTACGAGCAGTACTTC
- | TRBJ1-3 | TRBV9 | CASSVETKGNTIYF | TGTGCCAGCAGCGTAGAGACTAAGGGAAACACCATATATTTT
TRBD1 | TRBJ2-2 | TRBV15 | CATSWTGSSDSTGELFF | TGTGCCACCAGCTGGACAGGGTCGAGTGATAGTACCGGGGAGCTGTTTTTT
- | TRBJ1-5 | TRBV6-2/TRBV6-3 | CASSYLAGMGNQPQHF | TGTGCCAGCAGTTACCTGGCAGGGATGGGCAATCAGCCCCAGCATTTT
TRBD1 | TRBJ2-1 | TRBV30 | CAWSVTRWSRAETGNMDEQFF | TGTGCCTGGAGTGTGACCCGGTGGTCCAGAGCCGAGACAGGGAACATGGATGAGCAGTTCTTC
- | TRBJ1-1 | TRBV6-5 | CASSYSATGRTEAFF | TGTGCCAGCAGTTACTCGGCCACCGGGAGGACTGAAGCTTTCTTT
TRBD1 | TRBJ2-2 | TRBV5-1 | CASSSTGADGELFF | TGCGCCAGCAGCTCGACAGGGGCGGACGGGGAGCTGTTTTTT
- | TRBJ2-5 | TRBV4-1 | CASSSFGRDTYQETQYF | TGCGCCAGCAGCTCCTTCGGTCGGGACACCTACCAAGAGACCCAGTACTTC
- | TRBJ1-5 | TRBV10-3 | CAIRGRISNQPQHF | TGTGCCATCAGGGGGAGGATTAGCAATCAGCCCCAGCATTTT
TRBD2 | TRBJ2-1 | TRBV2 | CASSEASGRIDEQFF | TGTGCCAGCAGTGAAGCGAGCGGGAGGATCGATGAGCAGTTCTTC